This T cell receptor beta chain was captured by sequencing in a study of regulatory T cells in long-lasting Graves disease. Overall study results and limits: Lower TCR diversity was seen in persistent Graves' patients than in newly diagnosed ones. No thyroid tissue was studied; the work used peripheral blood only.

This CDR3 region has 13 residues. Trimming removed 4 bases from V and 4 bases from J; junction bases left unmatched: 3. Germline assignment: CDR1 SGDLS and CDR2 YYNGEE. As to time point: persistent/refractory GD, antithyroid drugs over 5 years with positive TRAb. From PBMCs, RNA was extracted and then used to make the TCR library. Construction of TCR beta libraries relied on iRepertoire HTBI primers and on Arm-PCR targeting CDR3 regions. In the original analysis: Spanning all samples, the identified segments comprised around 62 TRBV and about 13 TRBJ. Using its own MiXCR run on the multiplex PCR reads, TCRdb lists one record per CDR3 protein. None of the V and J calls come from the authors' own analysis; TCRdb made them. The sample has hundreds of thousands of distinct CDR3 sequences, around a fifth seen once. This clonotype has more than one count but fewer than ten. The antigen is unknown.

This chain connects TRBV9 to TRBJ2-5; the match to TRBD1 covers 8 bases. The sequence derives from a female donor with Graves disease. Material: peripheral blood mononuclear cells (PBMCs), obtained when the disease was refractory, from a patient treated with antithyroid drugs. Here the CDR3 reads CASSTGTGETQYF. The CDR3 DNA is TGTGCCAGCAGCACCGGGACAGGAGAGACCCAGTACTTC.